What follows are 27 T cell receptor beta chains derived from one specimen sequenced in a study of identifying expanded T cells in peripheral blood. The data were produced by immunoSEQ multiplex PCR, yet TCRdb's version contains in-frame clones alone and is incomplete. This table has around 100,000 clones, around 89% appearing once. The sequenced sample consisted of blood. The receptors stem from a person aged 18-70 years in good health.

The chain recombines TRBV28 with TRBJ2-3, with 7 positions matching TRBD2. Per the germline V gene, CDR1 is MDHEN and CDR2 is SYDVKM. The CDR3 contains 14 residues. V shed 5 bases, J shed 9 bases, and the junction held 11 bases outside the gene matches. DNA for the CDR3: TGTGCCAGCAGTCCCATCGTGACTAGCACAACGCAGTATTTT. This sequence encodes CASSPIVTSTTQYF. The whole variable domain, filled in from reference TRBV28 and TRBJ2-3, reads DVKVTQSSRYLVKRTGEKVFLECVQDMDHENMFWYRQDPGLGLRLIYFSYDVKMKEKGDIPEGYSVSREKKERFSLILESASTNQTSMYLCASSPIVTSTTQYFGPGTRLTVL.

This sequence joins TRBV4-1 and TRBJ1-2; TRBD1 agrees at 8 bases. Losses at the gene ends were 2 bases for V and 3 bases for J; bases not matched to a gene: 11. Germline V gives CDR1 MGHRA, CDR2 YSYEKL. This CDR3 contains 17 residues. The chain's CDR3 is CASSQLLRTGPHYGYTF. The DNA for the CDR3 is TGCGCCAGCAGCCAACTACTTCGGACAGGGCCCCACTATGGCTACACCTTC.

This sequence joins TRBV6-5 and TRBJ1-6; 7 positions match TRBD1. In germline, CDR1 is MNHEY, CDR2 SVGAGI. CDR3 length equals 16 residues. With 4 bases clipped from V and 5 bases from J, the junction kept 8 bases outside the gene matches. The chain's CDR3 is CASSSPGTDDNSPLHF. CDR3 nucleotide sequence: TGTGCCAGCAGTTCCCCGGGGACAGACGATAATTCACCCCTCCACTTT.

CDR3: CASKRDRGRNEQFF. DNA of the CDR3: TGCGCCAGCAAAAGGGACAGGGGGCGCAATGAGCAGTTCTTC. This sequence joins TRBV10-2 and TRBJ2-1; 12 bases map to TRBD1. The CDR3 is made up of 14 amino acids. CDR1 is WSHSY and CDR2 is SAAADI in the germline V gene. V was clipped by 7 bases and J by 6 bases; unmatched bases: 4.

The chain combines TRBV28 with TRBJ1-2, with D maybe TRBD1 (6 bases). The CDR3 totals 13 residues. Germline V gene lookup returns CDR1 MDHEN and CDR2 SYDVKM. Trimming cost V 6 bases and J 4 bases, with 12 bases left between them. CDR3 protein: CASSPGVGYGYTF. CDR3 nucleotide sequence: TGTGCCAGCAGCCCAGGGGTGGGCTATGGCTACACCTTC.

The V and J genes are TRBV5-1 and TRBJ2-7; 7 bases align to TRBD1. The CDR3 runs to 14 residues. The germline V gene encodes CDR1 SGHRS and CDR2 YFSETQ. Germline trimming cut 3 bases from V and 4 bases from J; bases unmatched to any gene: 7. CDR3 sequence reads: CASSSRGRLYEQYF. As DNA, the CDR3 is TGCGCCAGCAGCTCAAGGGGGCGTTTGTACGAGCAGTACTTC.

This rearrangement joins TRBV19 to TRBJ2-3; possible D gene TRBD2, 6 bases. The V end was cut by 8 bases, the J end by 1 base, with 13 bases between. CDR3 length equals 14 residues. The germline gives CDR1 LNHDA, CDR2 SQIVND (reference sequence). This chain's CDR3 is CASHGGSRTDTQYF. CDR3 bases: TGTGCCAGTCACGGGGGATCCCGCACAGATACGCAGTATTTT.

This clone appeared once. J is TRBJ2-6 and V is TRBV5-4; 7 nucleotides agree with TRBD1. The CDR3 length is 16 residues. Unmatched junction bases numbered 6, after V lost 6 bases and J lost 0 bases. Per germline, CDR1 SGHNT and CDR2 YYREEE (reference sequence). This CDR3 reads CASTQGGLSGANVLTF. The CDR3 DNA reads TGTGCCAGCACCCAAGGGGGCCTCTCTGGGGCCAACGTCCTGACTTTC.

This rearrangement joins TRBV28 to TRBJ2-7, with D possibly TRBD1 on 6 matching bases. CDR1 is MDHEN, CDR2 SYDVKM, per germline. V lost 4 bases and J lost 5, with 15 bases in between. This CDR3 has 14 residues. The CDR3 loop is CASSSRTAFDEQYF. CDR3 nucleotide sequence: TGTGCCAGCAGTTCCCGGACAGCCTTTGACGAGCAGTACTTC.

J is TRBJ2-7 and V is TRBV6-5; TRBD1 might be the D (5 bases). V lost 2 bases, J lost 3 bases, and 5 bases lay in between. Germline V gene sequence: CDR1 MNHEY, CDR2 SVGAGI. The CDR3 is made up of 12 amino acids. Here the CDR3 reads CASSYDSYEQYF. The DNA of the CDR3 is TGTGCCAGCAGTTACGACAGCTACGAGCAGTACTTC.

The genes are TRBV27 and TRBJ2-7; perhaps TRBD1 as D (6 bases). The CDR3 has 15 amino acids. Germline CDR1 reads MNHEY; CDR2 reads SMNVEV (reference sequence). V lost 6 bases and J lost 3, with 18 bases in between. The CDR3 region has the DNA TGTGCCAGCAGCCGGTCACAGGGATCTCTCTACGAGCAGTACTTC. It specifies CASSRSQGSLYEQYF.

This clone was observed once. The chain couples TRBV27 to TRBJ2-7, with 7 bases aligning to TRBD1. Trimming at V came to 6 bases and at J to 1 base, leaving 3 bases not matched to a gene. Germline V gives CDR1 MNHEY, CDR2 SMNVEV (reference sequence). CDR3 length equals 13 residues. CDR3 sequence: CASRQGLSYEQYF. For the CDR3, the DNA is TGTGCCAGCAGACAGGGGCTTTCCTACGAGCAGTACTTC.

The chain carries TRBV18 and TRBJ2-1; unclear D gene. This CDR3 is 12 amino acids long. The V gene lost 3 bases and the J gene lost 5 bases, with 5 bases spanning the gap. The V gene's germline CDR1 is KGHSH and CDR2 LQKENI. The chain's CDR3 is CASSPTNNEQFF. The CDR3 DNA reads TGTGCCAGCTCACCGACCAACAATGAGCAGTTCTTC.

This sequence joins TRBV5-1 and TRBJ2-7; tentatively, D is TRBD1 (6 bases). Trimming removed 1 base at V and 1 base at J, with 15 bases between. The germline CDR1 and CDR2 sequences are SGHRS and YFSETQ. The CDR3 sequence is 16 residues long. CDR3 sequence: CASSLTGTLGSYEQYF. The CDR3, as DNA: TGCGCCAGCAGCTTGACAGGGACCCTGGGATCCTACGAGCAGTACTTC. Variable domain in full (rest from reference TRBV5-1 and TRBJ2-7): KAGVTQTPRYLIKTRGQQVTLSCSPISGHRSVSWYQQTPGQGLQFLFEYFSETQRNKGNFPGRFSGRQFSNSRSEMNVSTLELGDSALYLCASSLTGTLGSYEQYFGPGTRLTVT.

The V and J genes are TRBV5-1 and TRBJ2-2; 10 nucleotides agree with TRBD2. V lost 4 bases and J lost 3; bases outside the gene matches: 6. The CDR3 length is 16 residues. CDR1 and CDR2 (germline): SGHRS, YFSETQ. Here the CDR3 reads CASSIRSGGDTGELFF. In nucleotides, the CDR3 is TGCGCCAGCAGCATACGAAGCGGGGGGGACACCGGGGAGCTGTTTTTT.

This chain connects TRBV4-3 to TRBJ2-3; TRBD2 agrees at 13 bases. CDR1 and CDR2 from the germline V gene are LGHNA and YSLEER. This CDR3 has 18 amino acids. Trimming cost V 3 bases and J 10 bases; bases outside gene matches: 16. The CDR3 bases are TGCGCCAGCAGCCAGTGGGCGACTAGCGGGGGGCCTAACTATCCGCAGTATTTT. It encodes CASSQWATSGGPNYPQYF.

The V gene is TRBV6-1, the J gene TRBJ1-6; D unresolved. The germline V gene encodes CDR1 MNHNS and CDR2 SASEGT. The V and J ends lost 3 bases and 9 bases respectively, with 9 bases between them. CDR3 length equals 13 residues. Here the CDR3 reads CASSDTLGSPLHF. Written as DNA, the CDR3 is TGTGCCAGCAGTGATACTTTAGGTTCACCCCTCCACTTT.

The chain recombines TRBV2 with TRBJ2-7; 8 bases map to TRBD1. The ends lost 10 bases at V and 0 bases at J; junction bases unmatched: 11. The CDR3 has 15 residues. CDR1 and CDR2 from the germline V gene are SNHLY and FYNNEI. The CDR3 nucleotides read TGTGCCACCGCACCGGGACAGGAACCCTCCTACGAGCAGTACTTC. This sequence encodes CATAPGQEPSYEQYF.

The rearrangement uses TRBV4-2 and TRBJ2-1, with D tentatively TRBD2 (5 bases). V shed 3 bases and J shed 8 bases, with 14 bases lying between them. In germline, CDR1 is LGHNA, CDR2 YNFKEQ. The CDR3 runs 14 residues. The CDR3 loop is CASSHRLYSDEQFF. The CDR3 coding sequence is TGTGCCAGCAGCCATAGACTATATTCCGATGAGCAGTTCTTC.

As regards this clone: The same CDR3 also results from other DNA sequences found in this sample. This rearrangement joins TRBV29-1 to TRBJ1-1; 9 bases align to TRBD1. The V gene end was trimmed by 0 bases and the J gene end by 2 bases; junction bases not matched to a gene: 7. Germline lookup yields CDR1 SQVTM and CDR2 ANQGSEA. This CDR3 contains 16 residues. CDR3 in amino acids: CSVEEGQGISNTEAFF. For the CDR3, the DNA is TGCAGCGTTGAAGAAGGACAGGGGATCTCTAACACTGAAGCTTTCTTT. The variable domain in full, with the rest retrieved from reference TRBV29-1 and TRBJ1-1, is SAVISQKPSRDICQRGTSLTIQCQVDSQVTMMFWYRQQPGQSLTLIATANQGSEATYESGFVIDKFPISRPNLTFSTLTVSNMSPEDSSIYLCSVEEGQGISNTEAFFGQGTRLTVV.

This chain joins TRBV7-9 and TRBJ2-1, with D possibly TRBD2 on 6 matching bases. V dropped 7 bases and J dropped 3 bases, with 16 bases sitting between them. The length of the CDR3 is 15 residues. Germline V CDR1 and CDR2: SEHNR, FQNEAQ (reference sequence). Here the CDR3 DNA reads TGTGCCAGCACCCCATGGGGGGAGAACTACAATGAGCAGTTCTTC. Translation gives CASTPWGENYNEQFF.

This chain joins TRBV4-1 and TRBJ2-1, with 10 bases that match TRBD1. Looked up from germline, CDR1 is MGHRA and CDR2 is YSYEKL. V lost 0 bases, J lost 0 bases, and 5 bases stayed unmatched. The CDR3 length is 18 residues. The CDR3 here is CASSQEGTGVTSYNEQFF. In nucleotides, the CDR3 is TGCGCCAGCAGCCAAGAAGGGACAGGGGTGACCTCCTACAATGAGCAGTTCTTC.

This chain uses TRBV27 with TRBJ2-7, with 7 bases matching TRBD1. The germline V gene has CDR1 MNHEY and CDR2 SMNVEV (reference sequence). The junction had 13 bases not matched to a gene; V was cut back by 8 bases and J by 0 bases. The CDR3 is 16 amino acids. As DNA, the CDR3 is TGTGCCAGCGCCACGGACCGGGACAGATACTCCTACGAGCAGTACTTC. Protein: CASATDRDRYSYEQYF.

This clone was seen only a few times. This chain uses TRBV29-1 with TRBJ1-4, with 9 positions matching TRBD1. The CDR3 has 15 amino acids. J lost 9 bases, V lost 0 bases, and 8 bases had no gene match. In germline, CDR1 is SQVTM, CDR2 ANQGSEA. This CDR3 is CSVEDRGTGMKKLFF. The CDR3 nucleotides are TGCAGCGTTGAAGATCGGGGGACAGGGATGAAAAAACTGTTTTTT.

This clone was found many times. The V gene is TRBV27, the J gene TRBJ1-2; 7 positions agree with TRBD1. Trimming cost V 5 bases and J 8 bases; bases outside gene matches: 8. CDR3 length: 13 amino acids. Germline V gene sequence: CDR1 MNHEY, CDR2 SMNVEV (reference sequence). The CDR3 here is CASSTPTGAGYTF. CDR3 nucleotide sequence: TGTGCCAGCAGTACACCCACAGGGGCAGGCTACACCTTC.

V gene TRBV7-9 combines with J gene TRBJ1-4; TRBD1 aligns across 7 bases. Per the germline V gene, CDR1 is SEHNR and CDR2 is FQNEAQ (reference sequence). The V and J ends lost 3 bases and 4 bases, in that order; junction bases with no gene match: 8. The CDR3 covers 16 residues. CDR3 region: CASSFPRDSLNEKLFF. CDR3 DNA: TGTGCCAGCAGCTTTCCTCGGGACAGCCTTAATGAAAAACTGTTTTTT.

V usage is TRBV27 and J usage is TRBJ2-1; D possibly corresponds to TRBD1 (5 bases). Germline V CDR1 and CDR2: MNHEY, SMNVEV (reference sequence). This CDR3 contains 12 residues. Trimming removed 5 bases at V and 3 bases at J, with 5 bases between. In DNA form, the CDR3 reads TGTGCCAGCAGTGACAGCTACAATGAGCAGTTCTTC. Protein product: CASSDSYNEQFF.